This is a list of T cell receptor beta chains from one sample in a study of blood T cell repertoires in COVID-19. Only in-frame clones appear in the TCRdb table, and some are missing; sequencing was by immunoSEQ multiplex PCR. Seen here are a few hundred thousand clones, roughly nine tenths observed once, and the top ten hold less than 4.5%. Material: peripheral blood. The receptor source for this set is a man between 18 and 35 years old with active or convalescent COVID-19. The CDR3 runs from the conserved cysteine through the conserved F or W. Each record gives: V gene, J gene, CDR3 protein.

>TRBV6-5|TRBJ1-1
CASKNMGSVAEAFF
>TRBV11-3|TRBJ1-2
CASSLGYQAGYTF
>TRBV7-9|TRBJ2-5
CASHSTAGTQYF
>TRBV29-1|TRBJ2-7
CSVERGSGEQYF
>TRBV5-6|TRBJ2-7
CASSLGPGRTYEQYF
>TRBV4-2|TRBJ2-7
CASSQGVGTYEQYF
>TRBV5-1|TRBJ2-5
CASSIPSGTRQETQYF
>TRBV6-1|TRBJ1-1
CASSVARGGTEAFF
>TRBV7-9|TRBJ2-6
CASSFTYQRASGANVLTF
>TRBV5-4|TRBJ2-5
CASSLAGGAETQYF
>TRBV30|TRBJ1-5
CAWSGPQGSSNQPQHF
>TRBV12-5|TRBJ2-6
CASGLVRDWTGANVLTF
>TRBV10-2|TRBJ2-7
CASSDARGYYEQYF
>TRBV14|TRBJ2-3
CASSQARSDTQYF